These T cell receptor beta chains were read from a single sample in a study of a mutant IDH1 vaccine in newly diagnosed glioma. Profiling relied on immunoSEQ multiplex PCR, and the TCRdb table lists in-frame clones only, not all of them. The data hold roughly 60,000 clones, with about 81% observed a single time. Antigens for these TCRs are unknown. The material was PBMCs, obtained from a glioma patient whose treatment included an IDH1 peptide vaccine. The receptors were sampled from a woman aged 50 to 60 with glioma. CDR3s include the opening cysteine and the closing phenylalanine or tryptophan. D genes are given only for firm matches. Expanded clones are given a class, and other clones once, few, many or no size at all.

v_gene,d_gene,abundance,j_gene,CDR3nt,CDR3aa
TRBV6-5,-,-,TRBJ2-2,TGTGCCAGCAGGCAAGGGGTAGTGGGGGAGCTGTTTTTT,CASRQGVVGELFF
TRBV20-1,-,-,TRBJ1-2,TGCAGTGCTACGGGGGGGCCGGGCTACACCTTC,CSATGGPGYTF
TRBV11-2,-,-,TRBJ1-2,TGTGCCAGCAGCTTAGAGGGCGCCAGGGGCGTCTATGGCTACACCTTC,CASSLEGARGVYGYTF
TRBV5-4,-,-,TRBJ1-3,TGTGCCAGCAGCTTGACAGGAGTCTCTGGAAACACCATATATTTT,CASSLTGVSGNTIYF
TRBV5-1,-,-,TRBJ1-6,TGCGCCCCTCGGAGGACAGTTTATAATTCACCCCTCCACTTT,CAPRRTVYNSPLHF
TRBV18,-,-,TRBJ2-6,TGTGCCAGCTCACCAGCGCAGGGGACTACTGGGGCCAACGTCCTGACTTTC,CASSPAQGTTGANVLTF
TRBV19,TRBD1,-,TRBJ2-3,TGTGCCAGTAGTCAGGGACAGAGGACCACAGATACGCAGTATTTT,CASSQGQRTTDTQYF
TRBV18,TRBD1,once,TRBJ1-2,TGTGCCAGCTCCCGATTGGACAGGGGATATGGCTACACCTTC,CASSRLDRGYGYTF
TRBV5-1,-,-,TRBJ1-6,TGCGCCAGCAGCCCCTCCGGGACCCATTCACCCCTCCACTTT,CASSPSGTHSPLHF
TRBV5-4,-,-,TRBJ2-1,TGTGCCAGCAGCTTGGTACCAGAAGACTACAATGAGCAGTTCTTC,CASSLVPEDYNEQFF
TRBV10-3,TRBD2,-,TRBJ2-1,TGTGCCATCAGTGCGACTAGCGGGGAATATGGGAATGAGCAGTTCTTC,CAISATSGEYGNEQFF